Listed below are T cell receptor beta chains from one sample, sequenced in a study of T-cell memory formation after mild COVID-19. TCRdb re-called the 5' RACE reads through MiXCR, storing one row per CDR3 protein. The table lists around 300,000 distinct CDR3 sequences, roughly an eighth of them singletons. The sample taken for sequencing was PBMCs or a T cell subset sorted from them (not recorded which). These receptors all come from a man aged 18-30 years who had mild COVID-19 (a few samples of this study predate the infection). Cell type and time point are not known. CDR3s include the opening cysteine and the closing phenylalanine or tryptophan. The D gene is left open where the match is weak. Clone size, where shown, is once, few, many, or a class for clones that have expanded.

j_gene,len,d_gene,v_gene,abundance,CDR3aa,CDR3nt
TRBJ1-6,15,NA,TRBV5-1,few,CASSLAGRSFSPLHF,TGCGCCAGCAGCTTGGCTGGCAGGAGCTTTTCACCCCTCCACTTT
TRBJ2-3,13,NA,TRBV9,NA,CASGERRTDTQYF,TGTGCCAGCGGGGAGCGGCGCACAGATACGCAGTATTTT
TRBJ1-6,17,NA,TRBV4-1,few,CASSQDTQSSYNSPLHF,TGCGCCAGCAGCCAAGACACTCAGAGCTCCTATAATTCACCCCTCCACTTT
TRBJ1-1,12,NA,TRBV12-3/TRBV12-4,few,CASTDRYTEAFF,TGTGCCAGTACCGACAGGTACACTGAAGCTTTCTTT
TRBJ1-2,13,NA,TRBV20-1,NA,CSAREDTYYGYTF,TGCAGTGCTAGAGAAGACACCTACTATGGCTACACCTTC
TRBJ1-3,12,NA,TRBV9,NA,CASSVEGGTIYF,TGTGCCAGCAGCGTAGAGGGGGGCACCATATATTTT
TRBJ2-5,12,NA,TRBV9,NA,CASSGEWETQYF,TGTGCCAGCAGCGGTGAGTGGGAGACCCAGTACTTC
TRBJ1-2,14,NA,TRBV6-5,NA,CASSYSYAGGGYTF,TGTGCCAGCAGTTACTCGTACGCCGGAGGTGGCTACACCTTC
TRBJ2-7,13,TRBD1,TRBV2,NA,CASSDRGPGEQYF,TGTGCCAGCAGTGACAGGGGGCCTGGCGAGCAGTACTTC
TRBJ1-1,14,TRBD1,TRBV7-2,few,CASSLDKGARRAFF,TGTGCCAGCAGCTTGGACAAGGGGGCGCGACGAGCTTTCTTT
TRBJ1-1,13,TRBD1,TRBV6-6,few,CASGQGQGAVAFF,TGTGCCAGCGGGCAAGGACAGGGGGCTGTGGCTTTCTTT
TRBJ2-5,16,TRBD1,TRBV7-6,few,CASSLESQGAGETQYF,TGTGCCAGCAGCTTAGAATCCCAGGGGGCTGGGGAGACCCAGTACTTC
TRBJ2-5,14,NA,TRBV12-3/TRBV12-4,NA,CASSYRAGAETQYF,TGTGCCAGCAGCTACCGGGCCGGTGCGGAGACCCAGTACTTC
TRBJ2-2,14,NA,TRBV6-2/TRBV6-3,NA,CASGPPRDTGELFF,TGTGCCAGCGGCCCCCCCAGGGACACCGGGGAGCTGTTTTTT
TRBJ1-1,16,NA,TRBV6-5,NA,CASSLAGVSFDTEAFF,TGTGCCAGCAGTCTCGCGGGGGTGTCTTTCGACACTGAAGCTTTCTTT
TRBJ2-3,15,TRBD2,TRBV6-5,few,CASSPQWRGLDTQYF,TGTGCCAGCAGCCCCCAATGGCGGGGGTTAGATACGCAGTATTTT
TRBJ2-2,15,NA,TRBV20-1,few,CSATNPRGRTGELFF,TGCAGTGCTACGAATCCTCGCGGCCGCACCGGGGAGCTGTTTTTT
TRBJ2-7,15,TRBD1,TRBV7-8,few,CASSLDGTAAYEQYF,TGTGCCAGCAGCTTAGACGGGACAGCGGCCTACGAGCAGTACTTC
TRBJ2-7,13,TRBD1,TRBV7-9,few,CASEDRVSYEQYF,TGTGCCAGCGAGGACAGGGTCTCCTACGAGCAGTACTTC
TRBJ2-5,13,TRBD2,TRBV6-5,NA,CASRRDYTETQYF,TGTGCCAGCAGGCGGGACTATACTGAGACCCAGTACTTC
TRBJ2-4,15,NA,TRBV13,NA,CASSLTGTSLNIQYF,TGTGCCAGCAGCTTAACCGGGACCTCTCTAAACATTCAGTACTTC
TRBJ1-5,13,NA,TRBV7-2,many,CASSLGRDQPQHF,TGTGCCAGCAGCTTAGGCAGGGATCAGCCCCAGCATTTT
TRBJ2-3,15,NA,TRBV5-1,NA,CASSFETGGTDTQYF,TGCGCCAGCAGCTTCGAAACCGGGGGCACAGATACGCAGTATTTT
TRBJ1-4,15,NA,TRBV12-3/TRBV12-4,NA,CASRTSLATNEKLFF,TGTGCCAGCAGGACTTCTCTTGCAACTAATGAAAAACTGTTTTTT
TRBJ2-1,18,TRBD2,TRBV7-8,medium-sized,CASSLALIAGFSYNEQFF,TGTGCCAGCAGCTTAGCGCTTATAGCGGGGTTCTCCTACAATGAGCAGTTCTTC
TRBJ2-3,15,NA,TRBV7-2,few,CASILLPGYTDTQYF,TGTGCCAGCATCCTACTCCCGGGGTACACAGATACGCAGTATTTT
TRBJ2-3,16,NA,TRBV5-1,few,CASSLGGGGDTDTQYF,TGCGCCAGCAGCTTGGGTGGAGGAGGGGACACAGATACGCAGTATTTT
TRBJ1-5,14,NA,TRBV7-9,NA,CASSPRGYDQPQHF,TGTGCCAGCAGCCCCCGGGGGTACGATCAGCCCCAGCATTTT
TRBJ1-2,15,NA,TRBV4-1,NA,CASSQEVSEGYGYTF,TGCGCCAGCAGCCAAGAGGTGTCCGAGGGCTATGGCTACACCTTC
TRBJ1-5,13,NA,TRBV29-1,NA,CSVIGPGNQPQHF,TGCAGCGTAATAGGTCCGGGAAATCAGCCCCAGCATTTT
TRBJ2-5,12,NA,TRBV7-2,few,CASTLGRETQYF,TGTGCCAGCACCCTAGGCCGGGAGACCCAGTACTTC
TRBJ1-2,14,NA,TRBV5-6,many,CASSLYGANYGYTF,TGTGCCAGCAGCTTGTACGGGGCTAACTATGGCTACACCTTC
TRBJ2-1,17,NA,TRBV3-1,NA,CASSPRDPWGNHNEQFF,TGTGCCAGCAGCCCCCGGGACCCCTGGGGGAACCACAATGAGCAGTTCTTC
TRBJ1-4,12,NA,TRBV10-3,few,CAIRAGQEKLFF,TGTGCCATCCGGGCGGGGCAGGAAAAACTGTTTTTT
TRBJ2-7,11,NA,TRBV6-4,few,CASSGLNEQYF,TGTGCCAGCAGTGGGCTTAACGAGCAGTACTTC
TRBJ2-5,14,NA,TRBV12-3/TRBV12-4,many,CASTLRLLDETQYF,TGTGCCAGCACCCTGAGGCTATTGGACGAGACCCAGTACTTC
TRBJ2-1,18,TRBD1,TRBV6-1,NA,CASSGGPIQGALGNEQFF,TGTGCCAGCAGTGGTGGCCCCATACAGGGGGCGCTCGGGAATGAGCAGTTCTTC
TRBJ2-3,13,NA,TRBV4-1,many,CASSSRDEDTQYF,TGCGCCAGCAGCTCTAGAGACGAAGATACGCAGTATTTT
TRBJ1-1,13,TRBD1,TRBV5-1,few,CASSSGGFTEAFF,TGCGCCAGCAGCTCAGGGGGCTTCACTGAAGCTTTCTTT
TRBJ2-6,19,TRBD1,TRBV7-9,NA,CASSLPLDRGRSGANVLTF,TGTGCCAGCAGCTTACCCCTTGACAGGGGGCGGTCTGGGGCCAACGTCCTGACTTTC